These T cell receptor beta chains were read from a single sample in a study of cytomegalovirus exposure and HLA in healthy donors. Sequencing used immunoSEQ multiplex PCR; TCRdb keeps in-frame clones, though not all of them. The data show just over 200,000 clones, approximately 79% seen once. Sequenced: PBMCs. The receptors come from a man aged 50 to 59 in good health and CMV-seronegative. Both conserved end residues are part of each CDR3. D genes are given only for firm matches. Clone size is stated in some rows and not others, as once, few, many or a class when expanded.

DNA	CDR3	V	J	D	size
TGTGCAGCCCAGGGCAGGGATATCTACGAGCAGTACTTC	CAAQGRDIYEQYF	TRBV12-2	TRBJ2-7	NA	NA
TGTGCCAGCAGCTTAAACTCCGGGATCTCCGAGCAGTACTTC	CASSLNSGISEQYF	TRBV7-9	TRBJ2-7	NA	once
TGTGCCAGCAGCCCGAGACGGGAGAACTATGGCTACACCTTC	CASSPRRENYGYTF	TRBV7-2	TRBJ1-2	NA	NA
TGTGCCAGCAAGGACTCCACTCGCGAGCAGTACTTC	CASKDSTREQYF	TRBV6-5	TRBJ2-7	NA	NA
TGTGCCAGCAGTTCCGGACAGGGGTATGGCTACACCTTC	CASSSGQGYGYTF	TRBV6-6	TRBJ1-2	TRBD1	NA
TGTGCCAGCAGCTTTGCCCGAGAGGAGACCCAGTACTTC	CASSFAREETQYF	TRBV11-2	TRBJ2-5	NA	few
TGTGCCAGCAGAGAGGGTACAGCCCAAGAGACCCAGTACTTC	CASREGTAQETQYF	TRBV27	TRBJ2-5	NA	NA
TGTGCCAGCAAGGGACTAGCGGGAGCGAACACCGGGGAGCTGTTTTTT	CASKGLAGANTGELFF	TRBV6-6	TRBJ2-2	TRBD2	NA
TGTGCCAGCAGCCTCGGACTAGCAGTTCTGGATGAGCAGTTCTTC	CASSLGLAVLDEQFF	TRBV11-3	TRBJ2-1	TRBD2	NA
TGTGCCAGCAGCAAAGCGGGCCCTTATCCGAACTATGGCTACACCTTC	CASSKAGPYPNYGYTF	TRBV21-1	TRBJ1-2	NA	NA
TGTGCCAGTATTGGGACTAGTATGGCCAATGAGCAGTTCTTC	CASIGTSMANEQFF	TRBV19	TRBJ2-1	TRBD2	NA
TGCGCCAGCAGCTCGGGACAGCAGAGGTACGAGCAGTACTTC	CASSSGQQRYEQYF	TRBV5-1	TRBJ2-7	TRBD1	NA
TGTGCCAGCATCCGTGACAGGGCGAACACTGAAGCTTTCTTT	CASIRDRANTEAFF	TRBV27	TRBJ1-1	TRBD1	NA
TGTGCCAGCAGCCAAGGCCAGCCGGGGGATACGCAGTATTTT	CASSQGQPGDTQYF	TRBV14	TRBJ2-3	NA	NA
TGTGCCAGCAGCTCCGAACTAGTGAGTCGTGAGCAGTTCTTC	CASSSELVSREQFF	TRBV7-3	TRBJ2-1	NA	NA
TGCGCCAGCAGCCAGATGCAAGGGGCAGGAAACACCATATATTTT	CASSQMQGAGNTIYF	TRBV4-1	TRBJ1-3	NA	NA
TGTGCCAGCCTAGCAACCCCTAATGAAAAACTGTTTTTT	CASLATPNEKLFF	TRBV6-5	TRBJ1-4	NA	NA
TGTGCCAGCAGCCCAGAGGAGGATTACGAGCAGTACTTC	CASSPEEDYEQYF	TRBV7-6	TRBJ2-7	NA	NA
TGTGCCAGCAGTTTCCGGGTCGACGAGCAGTACTTC	CASSFRVDEQYF	TRBV28	TRBJ2-7	NA	NA
TGTGCCAGCAGTGACGCGGCGCTAACTCGGGACAGGGGACCCTACAATGAGCAGTTCTTC	CASSDAALTRDRGPYNEQFF	TRBV2	TRBJ2-1	TRBD1	few
TGTGCCAGTAGTATATGGACAGGGCAGAATCAGCCCCAGCATTTT	CASSIWTGQNQPQHF	TRBV19	TRBJ1-5	TRBD1	NA
TGTGCCAGCAGCCGAGGGTCAATCTCGGGACTAGCGGGAGGTAACACCGGGGAGCTGTTTTTT	CASSRGSISGLAGGNTGELFF	TRBV4-2	TRBJ2-2	TRBD2	NA
TGTGCCAGCAGCCTCCAGCGACAGGCCCTCACTGAAGCTTTCTTT	CASSLQRQALTEAFF	TRBV14	TRBJ1-1	NA	NA
TGTGCCAGCAGCACCCGACAGGGTGAGACCGGGGAGCTGTTTTTT	CASSTRQGETGELFF	TRBV11-2	TRBJ2-2	TRBD1	NA
TGTGCCAGTAGTATGGTAGGGAGTGCCTACAATGAGCAGTTCTTC	CASSMVGSAYNEQFF	TRBV19	TRBJ2-1	NA	many
TGTGCCAGTAGTATAGGGTCCCAAAGGGGAGAAGCTTTCTTT	CASSIGSQRGEAFF	TRBV19	TRBJ1-1	NA	NA
TGTGCCAGCAGTCCCCGGGACTTCCCCTACGAGCAGTACTTC	CASSPRDFPYEQYF	TRBV27	TRBJ2-7	NA	NA